Described below is a single T cell receptor beta chain sequence and its context. The record originates from a study of blood T cell repertoires in COVID-19. Study-level background: The United States, Italy and Spain supplied acute and convalescent COVID-19 samples.

Some clones are missing from TCRdb's copy, which holds only in-frame ones; the method was immunoSEQ multiplex PCR. The sample has about 310,000 clones, around 87% seen once; the top ten hold 1%. The germline V gene has CDR1 SGHTA and CDR2 FQGTGA. V shed 5 bases and J 4 bases; nucleotides not matched to a gene: 2. This CDR3 has 14 amino acids. Sequencing used peripheral blood. The receptor was derived from a man aged 50 or older with active or convalescent COVID-19. V and J are TRBV7-3 and TRBJ2-1; 10 nucleotides agree with TRBD2. CDR3 bases: TGTGCCAGCAGCGCTAGCGGGAGTTACAATGAGCAGTTCTTC. This sequence encodes CASSASGSYNEQFF.